The TCR beta chain described here comes from a study of shared clonotypes between healthy human individuals. Sequencing was performed with immunoSEQ multiplex PCR; in TCRdb, only in-frame clones are kept and a portion is missing. There are 2.3 million or so clones in the sample; more than 85% occur only once, and around 0.4% lies in the top ten. The CDR3 consists of 16 residues. Trimming cost V 8 bases and J 0 bases; bases outside gene matches: 9. Germline CDR1 SGHRS, CDR2 YFSETQ. The clonotype comes from a man younger than 35 in good health. Some clones in this sample may be carry-over from other donors' samples. This chain uses TRBV5-1 with TRBJ2-2; 8 bases fit TRBD2. Sequencing was performed on naive CD4+ T cells from PBMCs. Subset: CD45RA+ positively selected. The CDR3 protein is CASSNPSGPNTGELFF. The CDR3 DNA reads as TGCGCCAGTTCCAATCCTAGCGGGCCGAACACCGGGGAGCTGTTTTTT. The full variable domain, in which reference TRBV5-1 and TRBJ2-2 provide the parts outside the CDR3, is KAGVTQTPRYLIKTRGQQVTLSCSPISGHRSVSWYQQTPGQGLQFLFEYFSETQRNKGNFPGRFSGRQFSNSRSEMNVSTLELGDSALYLCASSNPSGPNTGELFFGEGSRLTVL.